Shown below are 2 T cell receptor beta chains from a single sample sequenced in a study of T-cell memory formation after mild COVID-19. Each CDR3 protein is one row after TCRdb ran MiXCR on the 5' RACE reads. The sample carries around 100,000 distinct CDR3 sequences, around 10% recorded once. The sequenced sample was PBMCs or a T cell subset sorted from them (not recorded which). The receptors here all came from a man aged 18 to 30 who had mild COVID-19 (a few samples of this study predate the infection). Cell type and time point are not known.

This clonotype was counted only a few times. The CDR3 reads CASSRKSGASNQPQHF. The CDR3 coding sequence is TGTGCCAGCAGCCGAAAGTCAGGGGCAAGCAATCAGCCCCAGCATTTT. V is TRBV7-8 and J is TRBJ1-5, with D possibly being TRBD1 (6 bases). V lost 5 bases, J lost 1 base, and 15 bases lay in between. This CDR3 contains 16 residues. CDR1 SGHVS and CDR2 FQNEAQ come from the germline V gene.

This clonotype has more than one count but fewer than ten. The J gene is TRBJ2-1, the V gene TRBV20-1; 9 bases are a match to TRBD2. The V gene's germline CDR1 is DFQATT and CDR2 SNEGSKA (reference sequence). CDR3 size: 14 residues. The J segment lost 8 bases and the V segment lost 1 base, leaving 6 bases of the junction unmatched. CDR3 sequence (DNA): TGCAGTGCTAGAGGGTCTAGCGGGGAGGATGAGCAGTTCTTC. As protein: CSARGSSGEDEQFF.